This T cell receptor (beta chain) was identified in a study of cytomegalovirus exposure and HLA in healthy donors. General observations from the study: In an earlier analysis, productive rearrangement rates for most beta V segments clustered near 87% or 30%. It was in a later analysis that TCR association rates were seen to vary by HLA locus, highest for DRB1 and lowest for HLA-C. CMV serostatus was the only recorded immune exposure for donors.

In its sample, this clone was seen once. Its antigen remains unidentified. Germline values: CDR1 MGHDK, CDR2 SYGVNS. V was pared by 7 bases and J by 6 bases, with 12 bases between. The CDR3 has 12 residues. The PCR employed 60 Vbeta primers together with 13 Jbeta primers. Profiled with immunoSEQ multiplex PCR; TCRdb holds only in-frame clones, not every one. This table holds about 200,000 clones, roughly 85% found once. The origin of this receptor is a woman aged 50 to 60 in good health and CMV-seronegative. What was sequenced was PBMCs. This rearrangement joins TRBV25-1 to TRBJ1-2; maybe TRBD1 (5 bases). CDR3 region: CASNGGSHGYTF. The CDR3 DNA reads as TGTGCCAGCAACGGGGGATCCCATGGCTACACCTTC.